These T cell receptor beta chains were read from a single sample in a study of control samples from healthy donors and cancer patients. Only in-frame clones appear in the TCRdb table, and some are missing; sequencing was by immunoSEQ multiplex PCR. The table has fewer than 200,000 clones, roughly 95% seen once. Sequenced sample: blood. These receptors were collected from a woman aged 55-70 years in good health. The CDR3 runs from the conserved cysteine through the conserved F or W. D genes are given only for firm matches. Not every row has a clone size; where given, it reads once, few, many or a size class.

j_call: TRBJ1-2; d_call: NA; v_call: TRBV6-5; clone_size: NA; cdr3_nt: TGTGCCAGCAGCCCCCGGGACCCGACTTCGGGTGGCTACACCTTC; cdr3_aa: CASSPRDPTSGGYTF
j_call: TRBJ1-5; d_call: NA; v_call: TRBV5-1; clone_size: NA; cdr3_nt: TGCGCCAGCAGCTTGGAGACGGATCAGCCCCAGCATTTT; cdr3_aa: CASSLETDQPQHF
j_call: TRBJ1-5; d_call: TRBD1; v_call: TRBV2; clone_size: NA; cdr3_nt: TGTGCCAGCAGTGCGACAGGGCCTAATCAGCCCCAGCATTTT; cdr3_aa: CASSATGPNQPQHF
j_call: TRBJ1-6; d_call: TRBD1; v_call: TRBV5-1; clone_size: NA; cdr3_nt: TGCGCCAGCAGCCCGGACAGGGCCTTCTATAATTCACCCCTCCACTTT; cdr3_aa: CASSPDRAFYNSPLHF
j_call: TRBJ2-2; d_call: TRBD1; v_call: TRBV27; clone_size: NA; cdr3_nt: TGTGCCAGCACCCGATGGGGACAGATGGGAGACACCGGGGAGCTGTTTTTT; cdr3_aa: CASTRWGQMGDTGELFF
j_call: TRBJ1-5; d_call: NA; v_call: TRBV18; clone_size: NA; cdr3_nt: TGTGCCAGCTCACACGGGACTCCAGATAGCAATCAGCCCCAGCATTTT; cdr3_aa: CASSHGTPDSNQPQHF
j_call: TRBJ1-6; d_call: NA; v_call: TRBV3-1/TRBV3-2; clone_size: NA; cdr3_nt: TGTGCCAGCAGCGCAACCGGGACGATCTCTTCACCCCTCCACTTT; cdr3_aa: CASSATGTISSPLHF
j_call: TRBJ1-1; d_call: NA; v_call: TRBV12-3/TRBV12-4; clone_size: few; cdr3_nt: TGTGCCAGCAGTTTAGCTGAAAACACTGAAGCTTTCTTT; cdr3_aa: CASSLAENTEAFF
j_call: TRBJ2-1; d_call: TRBD1; v_call: TRBV11-3; clone_size: NA; cdr3_nt: TGTGCCAGCAGCTTAGACAGGGGGAATGAGCAGTTCTTC; cdr3_aa: CASSLDRGNEQFF
j_call: TRBJ1-2; d_call: NA; v_call: TRBV20-1; clone_size: NA; cdr3_nt: TGCAGTGCTAGTTCGGGAGATAACTATGGCTACACCTTC; cdr3_aa: CSASSGDNYGYTF
j_call: TRBJ1-1; d_call: TRBD1; v_call: TRBV18; clone_size: NA; cdr3_nt: TGTGCCAGCTCTATACAGGGGGGGAACACTGAAGCTTTCTTT; cdr3_aa: CASSIQGGNTEAFF
j_call: TRBJ1-6; d_call: TRBD1; v_call: TRBV2; clone_size: NA; cdr3_nt: TGTGCCAGCAGGAGAGAAACAGGGGTTTTTTCACCCCTCCACTTT; cdr3_aa: CASRRETGVFSPLHF
j_call: TRBJ1-2; d_call: NA; v_call: TRBV15; clone_size: NA; cdr3_nt: TGTGCCACCAGCGAGTCCTCATATGGCTACACCTTC; cdr3_aa: CATSESSYGYTF
j_call: TRBJ1-1; d_call: NA; v_call: TRBV7-2; clone_size: NA; cdr3_nt: TGTGCCAGCAGCCGCCGGGTCAGTATGAACACTGAAGCTTTCTTT; cdr3_aa: CASSRRVSMNTEAFF
j_call: TRBJ1-4; d_call: TRBD1; v_call: TRBV5-1; clone_size: NA; cdr3_nt: TGCGCCAGCACCTACGGACAGGCAACTAATGAAAAACTGTTTTTT; cdr3_aa: CASTYGQATNEKLFF
j_call: TRBJ1-5; d_call: NA; v_call: TRBV21-1; clone_size: NA; cdr3_nt: TGTGCCAGCAGTCAACAGGGGAATAGCAATCAGCCCCAGCATTTT; cdr3_aa: CASSQQGNSNQPQHF
j_call: TRBJ1-5; d_call: NA; v_call: TRBV2; clone_size: NA; cdr3_nt: TGTGCCAGCGGGCCTCATGAGGGTCAGCCCCAGCATTTT; cdr3_aa: CASGPHEGQPQHF
j_call: TRBJ2-3; d_call: NA; v_call: TRBV18; clone_size: NA; cdr3_nt: TGTGCCAGCTCACCAGCCACTTCGGGGGATACGCAGTATTTT; cdr3_aa: CASSPATSGDTQYF
j_call: TRBJ1-2; d_call: NA; v_call: TRBV7-2; clone_size: NA; cdr3_nt: TGTGCCAGCAGCACCCGTGCAGGGGAGGCCTATGGCTACACCTTC; cdr3_aa: CASSTRAGEAYGYTF
j_call: TRBJ1-2; d_call: NA; v_call: TRBV10-2; clone_size: NA; cdr3_nt: TGCGCCAGCAGTGAGTCGCCGGGGGACTATGGCTACACCTTC; cdr3_aa: CASSESPGDYGYTF
j_call: TRBJ1-2; d_call: TRBD1; v_call: TRBV2; clone_size: NA; cdr3_nt: TGTGCCAGCAGCCCGGGACAGACTAACTATGGCTACACCTTC; cdr3_aa: CASSPGQTNYGYTF
j_call: TRBJ2-3; d_call: TRBD1; v_call: TRBV7-2; clone_size: NA; cdr3_nt: TGTGCCAGCAGCTGGACCGCTTCGGGACAGGAACATACGCAGTATTTT; cdr3_aa: CASSWTASGQEHTQYF
j_call: TRBJ1-2; d_call: NA; v_call: TRBV19; clone_size: NA; cdr3_nt: TGTGCCAGTAGTATTAACCATCCCGATCAGGGGAGGGGGTATGGCTACACCTTC; cdr3_aa: CASSINHPDQGRGYGYTF
j_call: TRBJ2-3; d_call: NA; v_call: TRBV14; clone_size: few; cdr3_nt: TGTGCCAGCAGCCCCCGGGGCTATACGCAGTATTTT; cdr3_aa: CASSPRGYTQYF
j_call: TRBJ2-7; d_call: NA; v_call: TRBV12-3/TRBV12-4; clone_size: NA; cdr3_nt: TGTGCCAGCAGTTCGGCCGGGACCCGCGAGCAGTACTTC; cdr3_aa: CASSSAGTREQYF
j_call: TRBJ1-2; d_call: NA; v_call: TRBV7-9; clone_size: NA; cdr3_nt: TGTGCCAGCAGCTTACTGGGAACCAACTATGGCTACACCTTC; cdr3_aa: CASSLLGTNYGYTF
j_call: TRBJ2-4; d_call: NA; v_call: TRBV6-2/TRBV6-3; clone_size: NA; cdr3_nt: TGTGCCAGCAGTCGTGATCGAGCCAAAAACATTCAGTACTTC; cdr3_aa: CASSRDRAKNIQYF
j_call: TRBJ2-7; d_call: TRBD1; v_call: TRBV19; clone_size: NA; cdr3_nt: TGTGCCAGTAGTTACCCGACAGGGAACGAGCAGTACTTC; cdr3_aa: CASSYPTGNEQYF
j_call: TRBJ1-1; d_call: TRBD1; v_call: TRBV15; clone_size: NA; cdr3_nt: TGTGCCACCAGCAGAGTGGGCATAGGGGGCGGAGGTGAAGCTTTCTTT; cdr3_aa: CATSRVGIGGGGEAFF
j_call: TRBJ2-7; d_call: NA; v_call: TRBV2; clone_size: NA; cdr3_nt: TGTGCCAGCAGTGAGGTGCAGGTTAACGAGCAGTACTTC; cdr3_aa: CASSEVQVNEQYF
j_call: TRBJ2-1; d_call: TRBD2; v_call: TRBV19; clone_size: NA; cdr3_nt: TGTGCCAGTAGTGTCGGGACTAGCGGCTACAATGAGCAGTTCTTC; cdr3_aa: CASSVGTSGYNEQFF
j_call: TRBJ1-4; d_call: NA; v_call: TRBV7-2; clone_size: NA; cdr3_nt: TGTGCCAGCAGCTTTAATCCCGGGGAAAAACTGTTTTTT; cdr3_aa: CASSFNPGEKLFF
j_call: TRBJ1-6; d_call: NA; v_call: TRBV30; clone_size: NA; cdr3_nt: TGTGCCTGGACCTTAGCAGGGGATCATTCACCCCTCCACTTT; cdr3_aa: CAWTLAGDHSPLHF
j_call: TRBJ2-7; d_call: NA; v_call: TRBV18; clone_size: NA; cdr3_nt: TGTGCCAGCTCACCATGGAAAGCCCGGGACGAGCAGTACTTC; cdr3_aa: CASSPWKARDEQYF
j_call: TRBJ2-2; d_call: TRBD1; v_call: TRBV7-6; clone_size: NA; cdr3_nt: TGTGCCAGCAGCTTAGCCCCAGGGGGCACCGGGGAGCTGTTTTTT; cdr3_aa: CASSLAPGGTGELFF
j_call: TRBJ2-5; d_call: NA; v_call: TRBV3-1/TRBV3-2; clone_size: NA; cdr3_nt: TGTGCCAGCAGCCAATGGGGGAAACGGGAGACCCAGTACTTC; cdr3_aa: CASSQWGKRETQYF
j_call: TRBJ1-6; d_call: NA; v_call: TRBV27; clone_size: once; cdr3_nt: TGTGCCAGCAGTTTAAATAGAGAATCACCCCTCCACTTT; cdr3_aa: CASSLNRESPLHF
j_call: TRBJ2-5; d_call: NA; v_call: TRBV4-1; clone_size: NA; cdr3_nt: TGCGCCAGCAGCCAAGGGCCCACGAGGGTTGAGACCCAGTACTTC; cdr3_aa: CASSQGPTRVETQYF
j_call: TRBJ1-1; d_call: NA; v_call: TRBV7-2; clone_size: NA; cdr3_nt: TGTGCCAGCAGCTTCCGTGGTTTGAGCACTGAAGCTTTCTTT; cdr3_aa: CASSFRGLSTEAFF
j_call: TRBJ2-1; d_call: NA; v_call: TRBV24-1; clone_size: NA; cdr3_nt: TGTGCCACCAGTGATTCCCGGACAGAGCAGTTCTTC; cdr3_aa: CATSDSRTEQFF
j_call: TRBJ1-1; d_call: TRBD1; v_call: TRBV6-2/TRBV6-3; clone_size: NA; cdr3_nt: TGTGCCAGCAGTTACACCACAGGGGCCCCTCTCACTGAAGCTTTCTTT; cdr3_aa: CASSYTTGAPLTEAFF
j_call: TRBJ1-5; d_call: NA; v_call: TRBV12-3/TRBV12-4; clone_size: NA; cdr3_nt: TGTGCCAGCAGTAGAAATAGCAATCAGCCCCAGCATTTT; cdr3_aa: CASSRNSNQPQHF
j_call: TRBJ2-7; d_call: NA; v_call: TRBV11-2; clone_size: NA; cdr3_nt: TGTGCCAGCAGCGATTTTTACAGCTACGAGCAGTACTTC; cdr3_aa: CASSDFYSYEQYF
j_call: TRBJ1-1; d_call: NA; v_call: TRBV7-9; clone_size: once; cdr3_nt: TGTGCCAGCAGCTTAGATACAGGAAGCGGAGGGGCGGACACTGAAGCTTTCTTT; cdr3_aa: CASSLDTGSGGADTEAFF
j_call: TRBJ1-2; d_call: NA; v_call: TRBV12-3/TRBV12-4; clone_size: NA; cdr3_nt: TGTGCCAGCAGACTGACAGGCGGAGCTGGCTACACCTTC; cdr3_aa: CASRLTGGAGYTF
j_call: TRBJ2-1; d_call: TRBD1; v_call: TRBV3-1/TRBV3-2; clone_size: NA; cdr3_nt: TGTGCCAGCAGCCATCCTTGGGGACAGTACAATGAGCAGTTCTTC; cdr3_aa: CASSHPWGQYNEQFF
j_call: TRBJ1-2; d_call: NA; v_call: TRBV6-2/TRBV6-3; clone_size: NA; cdr3_nt: TGTGCCAGCAGTGGAAGGGTTAACTATGGCTACACCTTC; cdr3_aa: CASSGRVNYGYTF
j_call: TRBJ1-2; d_call: NA; v_call: TRBV7-9; clone_size: NA; cdr3_nt: TGTGCCAGCAGCTTAGCGGGTAACGATGGCTACACCTTC; cdr3_aa: CASSLAGNDGYTF
j_call: TRBJ2-3; d_call: NA; v_call: TRBV4-3; clone_size: NA; cdr3_nt: TGCGCCAGCAGCCAAGTGGGAGATACGCAGTATTTT; cdr3_aa: CASSQVGDTQYF
j_call: TRBJ2-5; d_call: TRBD1; v_call: TRBV11-2; clone_size: NA; cdr3_nt: TGTGCCAGCAGCTTAGATCAGGGACAGCCATGGGAGACCCAGTACTTC; cdr3_aa: CASSLDQGQPWETQYF
j_call: TRBJ2-3; d_call: NA; v_call: TRBV12-2; clone_size: NA; cdr3_nt: TGTGCAAGTCGCTTAGCGTGGGCCAGGTGGACAGATACGCAGTATTTT; cdr3_aa: CASRLAWARWTDTQYF
j_call: TRBJ1-5; d_call: NA; v_call: TRBV10-3; clone_size: NA; cdr3_nt: TGTGCCATCAGTGAGTCAGGGGGTCGGAATCAGCCCCAGCATTTT; cdr3_aa: CAISESGGRNQPQHF
j_call: TRBJ2-3; d_call: NA; v_call: TRBV6-2/TRBV6-3; clone_size: NA; cdr3_nt: TGTGCCAGCAGTTACTATCTAGTCACAGATACGCAGTATTTT; cdr3_aa: CASSYYLVTDTQYF
j_call: TRBJ1-4; d_call: TRBD1; v_call: TRBV30; clone_size: NA; cdr3_nt: TGTGCCTGGAGTAGGGACAGTAATGAAAAACTGTTTTTT; cdr3_aa: CAWSRDSNEKLFF
j_call: TRBJ2-2; d_call: NA; v_call: TRBV9; clone_size: NA; cdr3_nt: TGTGCCAGCAGTCGAGGCCAGGGTGGTGATCGGACCGGGGAGCTGTTTTTT; cdr3_aa: CASSRGQGGDRTGELFF
j_call: TRBJ1-2; d_call: TRBD1; v_call: TRBV24-1; clone_size: NA; cdr3_nt: TGTGCCACCAGTGATACACAGGGGGCCAGTGGCTACACCTTC; cdr3_aa: CATSDTQGASGYTF
j_call: TRBJ2-6; d_call: NA; v_call: TRBV6-5; clone_size: NA; cdr3_nt: TGTGCCAGCGACAGGACTATCTCTGGGGCCAACGTCCTGACTTTC; cdr3_aa: CASDRTISGANVLTF